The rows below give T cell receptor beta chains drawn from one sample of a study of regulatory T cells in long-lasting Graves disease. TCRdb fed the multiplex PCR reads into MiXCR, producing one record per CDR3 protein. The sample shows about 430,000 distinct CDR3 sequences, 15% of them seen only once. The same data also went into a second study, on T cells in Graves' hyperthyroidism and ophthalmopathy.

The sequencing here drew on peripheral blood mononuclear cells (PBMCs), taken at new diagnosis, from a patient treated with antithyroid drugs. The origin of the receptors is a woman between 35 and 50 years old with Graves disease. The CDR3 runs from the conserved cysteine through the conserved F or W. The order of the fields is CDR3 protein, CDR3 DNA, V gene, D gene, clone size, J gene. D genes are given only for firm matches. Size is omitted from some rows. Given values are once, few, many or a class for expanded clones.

cdr3_aa: CSARAGTTGELFF
cdr3_nt: TGCAGTGCTCGAGCCGGCACAACCGGGGAGCTGTTTTTT
v_call: TRBV20-1
d_call: .
clone_size: .
j_call: TRBJ2-2

cdr3_aa: CASSYRERTDTQYF
cdr3_nt: TGTGCCAGCAGTTACCGGGAGAGGACAGATACGCAGTATTTT
v_call: TRBV6-5
d_call: .
clone_size: few
j_call: TRBJ2-3

cdr3_aa: CASSLVGQGAAWAGNTIYF
cdr3_nt: TGTGCCAGCAGCTTAGTGGGACAGGGGGCGGCATGGGCTGGAAACACCATATATTTT
v_call: TRBV7-2
d_call: TRBD1
clone_size: many
j_call: TRBJ1-3

cdr3_aa: CASRADRGLGQETQYF
cdr3_nt: TGTGCCAGCAGAGCCGACAGGGGGCTCGGTCAAGAGACCCAGTACTTC
v_call: TRBV2
d_call: TRBD1
clone_size: many
j_call: TRBJ2-5

cdr3_aa: CASNRPFGSNEQFF
cdr3_nt: TGTGCCAGCAACCGTCCCTTTGGTAGCAATGAGCAGTTCTTC
v_call: TRBV6-1
d_call: .
clone_size: .
j_call: TRBJ2-1

cdr3_aa: CASSQGASTEAFF
cdr3_nt: TGTGCCAGCAGCCAGGGGGCGAGTACTGAAGCTTTCTTT
v_call: TRBV27
d_call: TRBD1
clone_size: .
j_call: TRBJ1-1

cdr3_aa: CASSPRAASMGSYGYTF
cdr3_nt: TGTGCCAGCAGCCCCCGGGCAGCTTCGATGGGATCCTATGGCTACACCTTC
v_call: TRBV13
d_call: .
clone_size: few
j_call: TRBJ1-2

cdr3_aa: CAWSYGSGTTDTQYF
cdr3_nt: TGTGCCTGGAGTTATGGTAGCGGGACCACAGATACGCAGTATTTT
v_call: TRBV30
d_call: TRBD2
clone_size: many
j_call: TRBJ2-3

cdr3_aa: CASTPGHRQPQHF
cdr3_nt: TGTGCCAGCACTCCGGGACATAGACAGCCCCAGCATTTT
v_call: TRBV12-3/TRBV12-4
d_call: .
clone_size: .
j_call: TRBJ1-5

cdr3_aa: CASSSYGTELNEAFF
cdr3_nt: TGTGCCAGCAGCTCGTACGGGACCGAGCTAAATGAAGCTTTCTTT
v_call: TRBV11-3
d_call: .
clone_size: many
j_call: TRBJ1-1

cdr3_aa: CASRWTSGNEQFF
cdr3_nt: TGTGCCAGTAGGTGGACTAGCGGCAATGAGCAGTTCTTC
v_call: TRBV19
d_call: TRBD2
clone_size: .
j_call: TRBJ2-1

cdr3_aa: CASSLLLDQKGDTQYF
cdr3_nt: TGTGCCAGCAGTTTATTGTTGGACCAAAAGGGAGATACGCAGTATTTT
v_call: TRBV28
d_call: .
clone_size: many
j_call: TRBJ2-3

cdr3_aa: CASSPVTGYSYGYTF
cdr3_nt: TGTGCCAGCAGCCCCGTCACCGGCTACTCCTATGGCTACACCTTC
v_call: TRBV28
d_call: .
clone_size: .
j_call: TRBJ1-2

cdr3_aa: CASSPLGAGGDIQYF
cdr3_nt: TGTGCCAGCAGCCCCCTCGGGGCAGGGGGAGACATTCAGTACTTC
v_call: TRBV9
d_call: TRBD1
clone_size: .
j_call: TRBJ2-4

cdr3_aa: CSAPSGPSYEQYF
cdr3_nt: TGCAGTGCCCCTTCGGGACCGTCCTACGAGCAGTACTTC
v_call: TRBV20-1
d_call: .
clone_size: few
j_call: TRBJ2-7

cdr3_aa: CASSGQPQGETQYF
cdr3_nt: TGTGCCAGCAGTGGACAGCCTCAGGGGGAGACCCAGTACTTC
v_call: TRBV6-1
d_call: .
clone_size: .
j_call: TRBJ2-5

cdr3_aa: CASRLVSTDTQYF
cdr3_nt: TGCGCCAGCAGACTGGTTAGCACAGATACGCAGTATTTT
v_call: TRBV10-2
d_call: .
clone_size: .
j_call: TRBJ2-3

cdr3_aa: CASSTGLAGGPSTGELFF
cdr3_nt: TGTGCCAGCAGCACGGGACTAGCGGGAGGGCCCTCCACCGGGGAGCTGTTTTTT
v_call: TRBV5-4
d_call: TRBD2
clone_size: few
j_call: TRBJ2-2

cdr3_aa: CASSEQGSVGEQYF
cdr3_nt: TGTGCCAGCAGCGAACAGGGGTCCGTGGGCGAGCAGTACTTC
v_call: TRBV7-9
d_call: TRBD1
clone_size: many
j_call: TRBJ2-7

cdr3_aa: CASAPGTSGRNEQFF
cdr3_nt: TGTGCCAGCGCCCCCGGGACTAGCGGGCGCAATGAGCAGTTCTTC
v_call: TRBV6-2/TRBV6-3
d_call: TRBD2
clone_size: few
j_call: TRBJ2-1

cdr3_aa: CASKVSYSNQPQHF
cdr3_nt: TGTGCCAGTAAGGTCAGTTATAGCAATCAGCCCCAGCATTTT
v_call: TRBV19
d_call: .
clone_size: .
j_call: TRBJ1-5

cdr3_aa: CASSQDAGGNQPQHF
cdr3_nt: TGCGCCAGCAGCCAAGATGCAGGGGGGAATCAGCCCCAGCATTTT
v_call: TRBV4-1
d_call: TRBD1
clone_size: .
j_call: TRBJ1-5

cdr3_aa: CASSPLVAGMNEQFF
cdr3_nt: TGTGCCAGCAGTCCCTTGGTAGCGGGAATGAATGAGCAGTTCTTC
v_call: TRBV7-3
d_call: TRBD2
clone_size: .
j_call: TRBJ2-1

cdr3_aa: CASRTSGRAYHEQYF
cdr3_nt: TGTGCCAGCAGGACTAGCGGGAGGGCCTACCACGAGCAGTACTTC
v_call: TRBV12-3/TRBV12-4
d_call: TRBD2
clone_size: many
j_call: TRBJ2-7

cdr3_aa: CASSSPDQRDNEQFF
cdr3_nt: TGTGCCAGCAGCTCCCCTGACCAAAGGGACAATGAGCAGTTCTTC
v_call: TRBV7-9
d_call: .
clone_size: many
j_call: TRBJ2-1

cdr3_aa: CASSLYRQRAQYF
cdr3_nt: TGTGCCAGCAGTTTATATCGGCAAAGGGCCCAGTACTTC
v_call: TRBV28
d_call: .
clone_size: .
j_call: TRBJ2-5

cdr3_aa: CASSYESTDTQYF
cdr3_nt: TGTGCCAGCAGTTACGAGAGCACAGATACGCAGTATTTT
v_call: TRBV6-9
d_call: .
clone_size: many
j_call: TRBJ2-3

cdr3_aa: CASSLDPPGQGHEQYF
cdr3_nt: TGTGCCAGCAGCTTAGACCCACCGGGACAGGGCCACGAGCAGTACTTC
v_call: TRBV11-3
d_call: TRBD1
clone_size: many
j_call: TRBJ2-7

cdr3_aa: CAWRADHYGYTF
cdr3_nt: TGTGCCTGGAGGGCCGATCACTATGGCTACACCTTC
v_call: TRBV30
d_call: .
clone_size: many
j_call: TRBJ1-2

cdr3_aa: CASSQDQRDMYQETQYF
cdr3_nt: TGTGCCAGCAGCCAAGATCAACGGGACATGTACCAAGAGACCCAGTACTTC
v_call: TRBV3-1
d_call: .
clone_size: few
j_call: TRBJ2-5

cdr3_aa: CASSEGLRGRDEQFF
cdr3_nt: TGTGCCAGCAGCGAGGGCCTTAGGGGGCGGGATGAGCAGTTCTTC
v_call: TRBV11-3
d_call: TRBD1
clone_size: few
j_call: TRBJ2-1

cdr3_aa: CSARGGSSYNEQFF
cdr3_nt: TGCAGTGCTCGGGGCGGGAGCTCCTACAATGAGCAGTTCTTC
v_call: TRBV20-1
d_call: TRBD2
clone_size: many
j_call: TRBJ2-1

cdr3_aa: CASSLPGADTQYF
cdr3_nt: TGTGCCAGCAGTTTGCCAGGGGCAGATACGCAGTATTTT
v_call: TRBV28
d_call: .
clone_size: many
j_call: TRBJ2-3